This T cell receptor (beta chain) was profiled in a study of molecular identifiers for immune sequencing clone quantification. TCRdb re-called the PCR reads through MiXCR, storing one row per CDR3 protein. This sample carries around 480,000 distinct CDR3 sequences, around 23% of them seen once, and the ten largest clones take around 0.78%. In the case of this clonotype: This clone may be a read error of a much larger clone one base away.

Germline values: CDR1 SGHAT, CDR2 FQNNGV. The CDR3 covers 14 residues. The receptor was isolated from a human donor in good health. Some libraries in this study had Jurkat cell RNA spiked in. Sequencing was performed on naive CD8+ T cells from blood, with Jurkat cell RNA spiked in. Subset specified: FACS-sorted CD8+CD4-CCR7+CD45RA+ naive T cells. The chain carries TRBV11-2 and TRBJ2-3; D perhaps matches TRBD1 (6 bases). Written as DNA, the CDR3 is TGTGTCAGCAGCCCCTACAGGGGCACAGATACGCAGTATTTT. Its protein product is CVSSPYRGTDTQYF.